The 3 T cell receptor beta chains below all came from one sample that was sequenced in a study of blood T cells in healthy people across ages. The authors ran a second PCR of about 7 to 12 cycles using a sample-barcoded 5' primer and a J-beta primer mix. TCRdb reprocessed the 5' RACE reads via MiXCR and lists one record per CDR3 protein. The sample consists of about 1.4 million distinct CDR3 sequences, roughly 60% of them appearing once. Sequencing was performed on blood. All receptors come from a man aged 18-30 years in good health.

This chain joins TRBV7-8 and TRBJ2-5, with D unresolved. The germline CDR1 and CDR2 sequences are SGHVS and FQNEAQ. The CDR3 runs 12 residues. V shed 3 bases and J shed 11 bases, with 13 bases lying between them. The CDR3 protein is CASSLRAESQYF. The DNA of the CDR3 is TGTGCCAGCAGCTTGCGAGCAGAATCGCAGTACTTC.

J is TRBJ2-5 and V is TRBV4-3; TRBD1 agrees at 10 bases. The DNA end favors TRBJ2-7, so the J call may be wrong. This CDR3 has 16 amino acids. Germline assignment: CDR1 LGHNA and CDR2 YSLEER. In DNA, the CDR3 is TGCGCCAGCAGCCGCACCGGGACAGGGGCCCTGTACGAGCAGTACTTC. Translation: CASSRTGTGALYEQYF.

The rearrangement links TRBV5-1 to TRBJ2-7; 8 nucleotides line up with TRBD1. The germline gives CDR1 SGHRS, CDR2 YFSETQ. Trimming took 4 bases from V and 0 from J; bases not matched to a gene: 12. This CDR3 has 17 residues. The CDR3 sequence is CASSRHGTGLSSYEQYF. CDR3 coding DNA: TGCGCCAGCAGCCGACACGGGACAGGACTTTCCTCCTACGAGCAGTACTTC.